These 19 T cell receptor beta chains came from one sample sequenced in a study of regulatory T cells in long-lasting Graves disease. The time point was: newly diagnosed GD, antithyroid drugs for less than 3 months. PBMC RNA was the source of the TCR library. Library construction for TCR beta used iRepertoire HTBI primers and Arm-PCR of CDR3 regions. In TCRdb, the multiplex PCR reads were re-called with MiXCR into one record per CDR3 protein. The sample holds some 250,000 distinct CDR3 sequences, about 18% seen once. These records were also assigned to another study, of T cells in Graves' hyperthyroidism and ophthalmopathy.

Specimen: peripheral blood mononuclear cells (PBMCs), collected at new diagnosis, from a patient treated with antithyroid drugs. The receptors originated from a woman aged 25 to 45 with Graves disease.

This clonotype was recorded once. V is TRBV29-1 and J is TRBJ1-2, with a possible D match to TRBD1 (5 bases). Per germline, CDR1 SQVTM and CDR2 ANQGSEA. The CDR3 is 12 residues long. Trimming pared 0 bases from V and 8 bases from J, leaving 10 bases between. CDR3 in amino acids: CSVEEGVQGYTF. CDR3 bases: TGCAGCGTTGAAGAGGGGGTTCAGGGCTACACCTTC.

The sample holds many counts of this clonotype. The chain has TRBV20-1 and TRBJ2-3; possibly TRBD1 for D (5 bases). Germline-derived CDR1 and CDR2 are DFQATT and SNEGSKA (reference sequence). The V gene lost 2 bases and the J gene lost 5 bases, with 8 bases spanning the gap. The CDR3 is 12 amino acids. Written as DNA, the CDR3 is TGCAGTGCTAGATCAGGGATAGATACGCAGTATTTT. It specifies CSARSGIDTQYF.

This clonotype was recorded at least ten times. The V gene is TRBV12-3 or TRBV12-4, the J gene TRBJ2-1; 12 bases are a match to TRBD2. Trimming removed 3 bases from V and 6 bases from J; junction bases left unmatched: 3. The CDR3 contains 15 residues. This chain's CDR3 is CASSFLAGGTNEQFF. The DNA for the CDR3 is TGTGCCAGCAGTTTTCTAGCGGGGGGGACCAATGAGCAGTTCTTC.

As to this clonotype: Since a much larger clone is just one base distant, this may be a read error. The chain employs TRBV19 and TRBJ2-5, with D perhaps given as TRBD1 or TRBD2 (5 bases each). The CDR3 spans 13 residues. Germline V gene data show CDR1 as LNHDA and CDR2 as SQIVND (reference sequence). The V and J ends lost 3 bases and 7 bases respectively, with 12 bases between them. CDR3 sequence reads: CASSMGDSGTQYF. In DNA form, the CDR3 reads TGTGCCAGTAGTATGGGGGATTCGGGGACCCAGTACTTC.

This clonotype occurred many times. The rearrangement joins TRBV15 to TRBJ2-2, with D possibly called TRBD1 or TRBD2 (5 bases each). This CDR3 has 16 residues. CDR1 is LNHNV, CDR2 YYDKDF, per germline (reference sequence). Trimming shortened V by 6 bases and J by 4 bases, and 18 bases separated the two germline ends. The CDR3 is CATSRTGTVITGELFF. In nucleotides, the CDR3 is TGTGCCACCAGTAGAACCGGGACGGTAATCACCGGGGAGCTGTTTTTT.

This clonotype has ten or more counts. The chain has TRBV29-1 and TRBJ1-2; D gene ambiguous. Trimming removed 7 bases at V and 6 bases at J, with 9 bases between. The V gene's germline CDR1 is SQVTM and CDR2 ANQGSEA. The CDR3 has 10 amino acids. Here the CDR3 reads CSGYRDGYTF. The DNA of the CDR3 is TGCAGCGGGTATAGGGATGGCTACACCTTC. Combining the CDR3 with reference TRBV29-1 and TRBJ1-2 gives the whole variable domain SAVISQKPSRDICQRGTSLTIQCQVDSQVTMMFWYRQQPGQSLTLIATANQGSEATYESGFVIDKFPISRPNLTFSTLTVSNMSPEDSSIYLCSGYRDGYTFGSGTRLTVV.

This clonotype was counted at least ten times. This chain joins TRBV20-1 and TRBJ1-6; 7 bases are a match to TRBD1. The germline CDR1 and CDR2 sequences are DFQATT and SNEGSKA (reference sequence). The CDR3 consists of 13 residues. The V gene end was trimmed by 1 base and the J gene end by 10 bases; junction bases not matched to a gene: 4. The CDR3 nucleotides read TGCAGTGCTAGAGTGACAGGGCCCTCACCCCTCCACTTT. It encodes CSARVTGPSPLHF.

This clonotype was counted at least ten times. The chain combines TRBV20-1 with TRBJ2-5; TRBD2 aligns across 9 bases. V was pared by 5 bases and J by 5 bases, with 9 bases of the junction left unmatched. Germline loops: CDR1 DFQATT, CDR2 SNEGSKA (reference sequence). The CDR3 consists of 14 residues. Here the CDR3 DNA reads TGCAGTGCTGATCCAGCGGGGGGAGACGAGACCCAGTACTTC. It is translated as CSADPAGGDETQYF.

In its sample, this clonotype was seen many times. This chain links TRBV18 with TRBJ1-2; D not certain. CDR1 KGHSH and CDR2 LQKENI come from the germline V gene. V dropped 8 bases and J dropped 6 bases, with 16 bases sitting between them. CDR3 length: 13 amino acids. The CDR3 DNA reads TGTGCCAGCAGTGAAGCCGGTGGTAATGGCTACACCTTC. Translating it yields CASSEAGGNGYTF.

This clonotype was counted ten times or more. V is TRBV2 and J is TRBJ1-6; D is unclear. Trimming took 3 bases from V and 9 from J, leaving 3 bases between them. The CDR3 loop spans 11 amino acids. From germline, CDR1 is SNHLY and CDR2 FYNNEI. This CDR3 reads CASSETSPLHF. DNA for the CDR3: TGTGCCAGCAGTGAGACTTCACCCCTCCACTTT. Looking up the rest from reference TRBV2 and TRBJ1-6 gives the full variable domain: EPEVTQTPSHQVTQMGQEVILRCVPISNHLYFYWYRQILGQKVEFLVSFYNNEISEKSEIFDDQFSVERPDGSNFTLKIRSTKLEDSAMYFCASSETSPLHFGNGTRLTVT.

This chain links TRBV14 with TRBJ2-7, with D possibly being TRBD1 (8 bases). Trimming took 1 base from V and 0 from J, leaving 25 bases between them. The CDR3 has 20 residues. CDR1 and CDR2 (germline): SGHDN, FVKESK. The CDR3 reads CASSQVRRGGGRGPSYEQYF. The CDR3 DNA sequence: TGTGCCAGCAGCCAAGTTCGGAGGGGAGGGGGCAGGGGGCCCTCCTACGAGCAGTACTTC.

In this sample, this clonotype turned up many times. The chain carries TRBV7-8 and TRBJ2-1; 8 bases are a match to TRBD1. The germline V gene encodes CDR1 SGHVS and CDR2 FQNEAQ. Losses at the gene ends were 5 bases for V and 4 bases for J; bases not matched to a gene: 4. CDR3 length: 14 amino acids. CDR3 amino acids: CASSQTGAYNEQFF. In DNA form, the CDR3 reads TGTGCCAGCAGCCAGACAGGGGCTTACAATGAGCAGTTCTTC.

This clonotype has ten or more counts. This chain links TRBV28 with TRBJ1-6, with 7 bases that match TRBD1. Germline CDR1 and CDR2: MDHEN and SYDVKM. This CDR3 is 15 amino acids long. V lost 4 bases and J lost 8; bases outside the gene matches: 8. This CDR3 is CASSSLDRVHSPLHF. In DNA, the CDR3 is TGTGCCAGCAGTTCCCTTGACAGGGTTCATTCACCCCTCCACTTT.

The gene calls are TRBV27 and TRBJ1-2; TRBD1 is a possible D gene (6 bases). CDR1 MNHEY and CDR2 SMNVEV come from the germline V gene (reference sequence). The CDR3 spans 15 residues. With 2 bases removed from V and 4 bases from J, the gap between germline ends came to 14 bases. Written as DNA, the CDR3 is TGTGCCAGCAGTTTACTAAGCGGGGGGGCCTATGGCTACACCTTC. The encoded protein is CASSLLSGGAYGYTF.

This clonotype was picked up many times. CDR3 nucleotide sequence: TGCAGTGCAACGGACAGTCGGACTGAAGCTTTCTTT. This gives the protein CSATDSRTEAFF. V and J are TRBV20-1 and TRBJ1-1; maybe TRBD1 (6 bases). The CDR3 consists of 12 residues. The germline V and J ends were trimmed by 6 bases and 5 bases, with 13 bases remaining between them. Per the germline V gene, CDR1 is DFQATT and CDR2 is SNEGSKA (reference sequence).

This clonotype was observed a few times. This could be a read error, since a much larger clone is one nucleotide away. The CDR3 nucleotides are TGTGCCAACACCCGACTAGCGGAGCAGTTCTTC. Residues: CANTRLAEQFF. This chain joins TRBV7-2 and TRBJ2-1; 8 bases match TRBD2. Germline trimming cut 10 bases from V and 10 bases from J; bases unmatched to any gene: 6. Germline V gene lookup returns CDR1 SGHTA and CDR2 FQGNSA. This CDR3 contains 11 residues.

This clonotype was recorded many times. The chain links TRBV2 to TRBJ1-1; D might be TRBD1 (6 bases). Germline CDR1 and CDR2: SNHLY and FYNNEI. The CDR3 is 14 residues long. Trimming left V 6 bases short and J 6 bases short, with 17 bases between. The CDR3 coding sequence is TGTGCCAGCAGCGGCTACGGGGGGGGCGCTGAAGCTTTCTTT. It codes for CASSGYGGGAEAFF.

The table lists this clonotype with many counts. The gene calls are TRBV9 and TRBJ1-1; D perhaps matches TRBD1 (6 bases). This CDR3 is 15 amino acids long. CDR1 SGDLS and CDR2 YYNGEE come from the germline V gene. With 0 bases removed from V and 4 bases from J, the gap between germline ends came to 13 bases. CDR3 in DNA: TGTGCCAGCAGCGTAGGCGGTGGGGGGCGCACTGAAGCTTTCTTT. It codes for CASSVGGGGRTEAFF.

The CDR3 here is CASSIDVGAGELFF. The CDR3 nucleotides are TGTGCCAGTAGTATAGACGTGGGAGCCGGGGAGCTGTTTTTT. This chain uses TRBV19 with TRBJ2-2, with D tentatively TRBD2 (5 bases). Germline CDR1 LNHDA, CDR2 SQIVND (reference sequence). Trimming removed 0 bases from V and 6 bases from J, with 8 bases in between. The CDR3 totals 14 residues.